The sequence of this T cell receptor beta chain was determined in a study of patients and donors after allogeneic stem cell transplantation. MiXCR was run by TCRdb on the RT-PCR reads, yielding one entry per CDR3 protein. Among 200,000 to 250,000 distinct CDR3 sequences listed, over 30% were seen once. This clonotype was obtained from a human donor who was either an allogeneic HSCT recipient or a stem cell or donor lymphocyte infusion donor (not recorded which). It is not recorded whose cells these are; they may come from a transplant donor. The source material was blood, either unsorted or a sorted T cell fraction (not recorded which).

The CDR3 bases are TGTGCCAGCAGCTCCAATGGGAACACTGAAGCTTTCTTT. Its translation is CASSSNGNTEAFF. This chain links TRBV7-3 with TRBJ1-1; D is undetermined. Trimming stripped 4 bases from V and 1 base from J, with 7 bases between. This CDR3 comprises 13 residues. The V gene's germline CDR1 is SGHTA and CDR2 FQGTGA. The complete variable domain, with remaining parts taken from reference TRBV7-3 and TRBJ1-1, reads GAGVSQTPSNKVTEKGKYVELRCDPISGHTALYWYRQSLGQGPEFLIYFQGTGAADDSGLPNDRFFAVRPEGSVSTLKIQRTERGDSAVYLCASSSNGNTEAFFGQGTRLTVV.